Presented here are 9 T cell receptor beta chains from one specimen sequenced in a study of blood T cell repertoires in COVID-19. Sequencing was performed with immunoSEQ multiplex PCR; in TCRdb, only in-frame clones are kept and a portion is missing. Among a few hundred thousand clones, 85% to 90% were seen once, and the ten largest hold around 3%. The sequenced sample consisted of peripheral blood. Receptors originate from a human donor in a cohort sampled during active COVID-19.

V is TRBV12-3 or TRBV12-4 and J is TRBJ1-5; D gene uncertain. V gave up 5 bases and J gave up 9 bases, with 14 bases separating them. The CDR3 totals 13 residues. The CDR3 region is CASSPGGERPQHF. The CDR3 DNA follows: TGTGCCAGCAGTCCGGGTGGTGAGCGGCCCCAGCATTTT.

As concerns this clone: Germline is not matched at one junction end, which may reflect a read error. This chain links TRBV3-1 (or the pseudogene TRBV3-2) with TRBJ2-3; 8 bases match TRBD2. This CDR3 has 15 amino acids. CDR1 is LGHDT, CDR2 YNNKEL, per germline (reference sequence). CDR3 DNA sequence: TGTGCCAGCAGCCAAAGCGGGGGAGCCACACATACGCAGTATTTT. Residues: CASSQSGGATHTQYF.

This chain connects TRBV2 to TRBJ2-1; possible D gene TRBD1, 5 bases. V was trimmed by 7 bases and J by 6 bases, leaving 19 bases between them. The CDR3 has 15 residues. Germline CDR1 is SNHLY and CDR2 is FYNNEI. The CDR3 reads CASMAGPSQGNEQFF. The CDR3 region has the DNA TGTGCCAGCATGGCTGGGCCCAGCCAGGGCAATGAGCAGTTCTTC.

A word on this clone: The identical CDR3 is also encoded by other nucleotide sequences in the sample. DNA for the CDR3: TGTGCCAGTAGTATTGGGACAGAGAACACTGAAGCTTTCTTT. This codes for CASSIGTENTEAFF. The chain is built from TRBV19 and TRBJ1-1; 7 positions agree with TRBD1. V gave up 3 bases and J gave up 1 base; unmatched junction bases: 2. The CDR3 has 14 residues. Germline V gives CDR1 LNHDA, CDR2 SQIVND (reference sequence).

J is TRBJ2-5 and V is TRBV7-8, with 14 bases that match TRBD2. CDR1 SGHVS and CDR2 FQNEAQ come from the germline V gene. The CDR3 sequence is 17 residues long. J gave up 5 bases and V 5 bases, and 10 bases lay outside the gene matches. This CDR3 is CASSPHGLAGGGETQYF. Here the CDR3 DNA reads TGTGCCAGCAGCCCCCACGGACTAGCGGGGGGCGGGGAGACCCAGTACTTC.

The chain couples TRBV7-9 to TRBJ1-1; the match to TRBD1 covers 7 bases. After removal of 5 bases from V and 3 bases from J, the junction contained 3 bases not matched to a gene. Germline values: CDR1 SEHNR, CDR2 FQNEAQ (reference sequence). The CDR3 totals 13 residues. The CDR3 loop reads CASSHGQDTEAFF. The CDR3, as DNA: TGTGCCAGCAGCCATGGACAGGACACTGAAGCTTTCTTT.

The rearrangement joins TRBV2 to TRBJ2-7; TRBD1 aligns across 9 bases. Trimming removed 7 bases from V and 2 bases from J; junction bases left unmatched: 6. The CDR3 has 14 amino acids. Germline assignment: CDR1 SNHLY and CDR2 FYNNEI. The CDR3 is CASNRGDRAYEQYF. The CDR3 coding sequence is TGTGCCAGCAATCGTGGGGACAGGGCCTACGAGCAGTACTTC.

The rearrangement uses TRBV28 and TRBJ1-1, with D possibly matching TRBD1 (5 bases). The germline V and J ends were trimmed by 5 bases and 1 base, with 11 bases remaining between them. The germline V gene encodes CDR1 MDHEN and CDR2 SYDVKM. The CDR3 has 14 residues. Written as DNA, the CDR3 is TGTGCCAGCAGTGGGGGACTTACGAACACTGAAGCTTTCTTT. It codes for CASSGGLTNTEAFF.

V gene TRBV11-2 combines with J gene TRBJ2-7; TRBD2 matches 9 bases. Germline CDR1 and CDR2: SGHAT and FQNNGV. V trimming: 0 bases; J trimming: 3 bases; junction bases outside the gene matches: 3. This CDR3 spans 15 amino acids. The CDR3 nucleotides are TGTGCCAGCAGCTTAGACCCAGCGGGAGGCTACGAGCAGTACTTC. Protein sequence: CASSLDPAGGYEQYF.